These 28 T cell receptor beta chains came from one sample sequenced in a study of human T cells and chemical hapten exposure. TCRdb processed the RACE reads anew with MiXCR; each CDR3 protein has one entry. The sample comprises 150,000 to 200,000 distinct CDR3 sequences, 28% of which are singletons, and about 2% rests with the top ten. The time point denotes: patch test 3, about 24 weeks after DPC sensitization. Treatment indicated: therapeutic diphenylcyclopropenone sensitization with weekly scalp DPC. The sample was whole blood, taken in connection with sensitization to the hapten diphenylcyclopropenone (DPC). The origin of the receptors is a young woman with alopecia areata. Some clones in this sample may be carry-over from other donors' samples.

At least ten counts were recorded for this clonotype. The chain has TRBV10-2 and TRBJ1-1; 7 bases map to TRBD1. This CDR3 spans 14 amino acids. The V segment lost 10 bases and the J segment 0 bases; nucleotides outside the gene matches: 8. Germline V gene sequence: CDR1 WSHSY, CDR2 SAAADI. For the CDR3, the DNA is TGCGCCACCTCCGCCGGGACAGTGAACACTGAAGCTTTCTTT. Its protein product is CATSAGTVNTEAFF.

This clonotype was recorded a few times. V gene TRBV7-2 combines with J gene TRBJ2-3, with TRBD1 as a possible D gene (6 bases). The CDR3 consists of 16 residues. Germline V gene lookup returns CDR1 SGHTA and CDR2 FQGNSA. V lost 5 bases to trimming and J lost 1 base, with 16 bases between them. The CDR3 region is CASSTKTGFRTDTQYF. The CDR3 DNA reads as TGTGCCAGCAGCACAAAAACAGGGTTCCGCACAGATACGCAGTATTTT.

The chain joins TRBV7-2 to TRBJ2-2; D not certain. The CDR3 is 12 amino acids. Germline CDR1 reads SGHTA; CDR2 reads FQGNSA. Trimming removed 4 bases at V and 5 bases at J, with 5 bases between. The CDR3 DNA is TGTGCCAGCAGCTACCGGACCGGGGAGCTGTTTTTT. Amino acids: CASSYRTGELFF.

V and J are TRBV27 and TRBJ1-6; D gene uncertain. Trimming shortened V by 6 bases and J by 0 bases, and 3 bases separated the two germline ends. The CDR3 covers 13 residues. Germline CDR1 is MNHEY and CDR2 is SMNVEV (reference sequence). CDR3 residues: CASRGSYNSPLHF. CDR3 DNA: TGTGCCAGCAGGGGCTCCTATAATTCACCCCTCCACTTT.

This clonotype has at least ten counts. This rearrangement joins TRBV19 to TRBJ2-2; a weak D match, TRBD2 (6 bases). V was pared by 4 bases and J by 3 bases, with 15 bases between. This CDR3 spans 16 amino acids. CDR1 LNHDA and CDR2 SQIVND come from the germline V gene (reference sequence). The CDR3 loop is CASSSGTPPYTGELFF. The CDR3 DNA reads as TGTGCCAGTAGTAGCGGGACTCCACCCTACACCGGGGAGCTGTTTTTT.

This clonotype was detected ten times or more. The V and J genes are TRBV7-2 and TRBJ2-7; D ambiguous. The length of the CDR3 is 14 residues. V gave up 4 bases and J gave up 0 bases, with 10 bases separating them. Per the germline V gene, CDR1 is SGHTA and CDR2 is FQGNSA. CDR3 residues: CASSSRVSSYEQYF. CDR3 in DNA: TGTGCCAGCAGCTCCCGGGTGAGCTCCTACGAGCAGTACTTC.

This chain joins TRBV4-1 and TRBJ2-2; D perhaps matches TRBD1 (5 bases). The V and J ends lost 0 bases and 5 bases respectively, with 7 bases between them. The CDR3 has 14 residues. From germline, CDR1 is MGHRA and CDR2 YSYEKL. CDR3 nucleotides: TGCGCCAGCAGCCAAGACAGGGTTACCGGGGAGCTGTTTTTT. It yields the protein CASSQDRVTGELFF.

V and J are TRBV18 and TRBJ2-7; 8 bases are a match to TRBD2. Looked up from germline, CDR1 is KGHSH and CDR2 is LQKENI. This CDR3 is built from 15 residues. Germline trimming cut 6 bases from V and 4 bases from J; bases unmatched to any gene: 11. The CDR3 DNA reads TGTGCCAGCTCCCCTCGGGGGGGAAGGGTGTACGAGCAGTACTTC. Its translation: CASSPRGGRVYEQYF.

This clonotype was counted many times. The chain links TRBV12-3 or TRBV12-4 to TRBJ2-5; D is unresolved. V lost 5 bases and J 5 bases, leaving 6 bases between the germline ends. This CDR3 spans 11 amino acids. CDR3 DNA: TGTGCCAGCAGTCTTACGGAGACCCAGTACTTC. Translated, it gives CASSLTETQYF.

V gene TRBV12-3 or TRBV12-4 combines with J gene TRBJ2-3; D gene unclear. This CDR3 comprises 11 residues. The ends were cut back, 3 bases at V and 5 bases at J, with 3 bases in the middle. The CDR3 reads CASSLKDTQYF. Written as DNA, the CDR3 is TGTGCCAGCAGTTTGAAAGATACGCAGTATTTT.

The V call is TRBV20-1, the J call TRBJ2-3; no firm D call. CDR3 length: 13 amino acids. Germline CDR1 DFQATT, CDR2 SNEGSKA (reference sequence). The V end lost 3 bases, the J end lost 0 bases, and 7 bases lay between the germline ends. In DNA form, the CDR3 reads TGCAGTGCTAGGTATGCTAGCACAGATACGCAGTATTTT. Translation gives CSARYASTDTQYF.

This clonotype was observed a handful of times. The chain uses TRBV13 and TRBJ2-5; D unclear. CDR1 is PRHDT and CDR2 is FYEKMQ in the germline V gene (reference sequence). The length of the CDR3 is 14 residues. V dropped 4 bases and J dropped 5 bases, with 14 bases sitting between them. The CDR3 loop is CASSSPGWRETQYF. As DNA, the CDR3 is TGTGCCAGCAGCTCCCCGGGTTGGCGCGAGACCCAGTACTTC.

This chain uses TRBV6-1 with TRBJ2-5; 9 positions agree with TRBD1. With 6 bases clipped from V and 5 bases from J, the junction kept 10 bases outside the gene matches. This CDR3 spans 15 amino acids. The germline V gene encodes CDR1 MNHNS and CDR2 SASEGT. CDR3 amino acids: CASSPNRGPGETQYF. CDR3 in DNA: TGTGCCAGCAGCCCAAACAGGGGGCCTGGGGAGACCCAGTACTTC.

The rearrangement joins TRBV20-1 to TRBJ1-5; D is possibly TRBD1 (5 bases). Germline V CDR1 and CDR2: DFQATT, SNEGSKA (reference sequence). There are 15 residues in the CDR3. V lost 3 bases and J 0 bases, leaving 12 bases between the germline ends. The CDR3 region has the DNA TGCAGTGCTAGGGGGGGAGAATATAGCAATCAGCCCCAGCATTTT. Its protein is CSARGGEYSNQPQHF.

This clonotype was counted at least ten times. The V and J genes are TRBV7-2 and TRBJ2-2, with D possibly called TRBD1 or TRBD2 (5 bases each). CDR3 length: 20 amino acids. The germline V gene has CDR1 SGHTA and CDR2 FQGNSA. The ends were cut back, 5 bases at V and 0 bases at J, with 25 bases in the middle. CDR3 amino acids: CASSLSLWTVRDANTGELFF. The CDR3 DNA follows: TGTGCCAGCAGCCTATCCCTTTGGACGGTGAGGGACGCGAACACCGGGGAGCTGTTTTTT.

The chain joins TRBV4-3 to TRBJ2-3; D unclear. Germline CDR1 LGHNA, CDR2 YSLEER. Trimming removed 5 bases from V and 10 bases from J, with 13 bases in between. The CDR3 has 12 residues. DNA for the CDR3: TGCGCCAGCAGCGAGGCAGAAGGGTCGCAGTATTTT. Its translation is CASSEAEGSQYF.

The chain has TRBV9 and TRBJ2-7; 8 nucleotides agree with TRBD2. Per germline, CDR1 SGDLS and CDR2 YYNGEE. The trim removed 0 bases at V and 0 bases at J, leaving 5 bases unmatched. The CDR3 is 16 amino acids. The CDR3 here is CASSVAGGGSSYEQYF. CDR3 bases: TGTGCCAGCAGCGTAGCCGGGGGGGGTAGCTCCTACGAGCAGTACTTC.

Notes on this clonotype: Here the CDR3 omits its conserved ending phenylalanine or tryptophan, so a read error is the likely source. The chain combines TRBV20-1 with TRBJ1-2; D call uncertain. V was cut by 2 bases and J by 2 bases, with 6 bases left in between. CDR3 length equals 12 residues. Germline CDR1 reads DFQATT; CDR2 reads SNEGSKA (reference sequence). CDR3 DNA: TGCAGTGCTAGACTGGGGAACTATGGCTACACCCTC. This codes for CSARLGNYGYTL.

The chain is built from TRBV4-2 and TRBJ2-7; D gene ambiguous. Trimming removed 0 bases at V and 4 bases at J, with 16 bases between. The CDR3 has 16 residues. Germline V gene lookup returns CDR1 LGHNA and CDR2 YNFKEQ. The CDR3 protein is CASSQESSDGPYEQYF. The CDR3 DNA reads TGTGCCAGCAGCCAAGAATCCAGCGACGGCCCTTACGAGCAGTACTTC.

This clonotype has only a few counts. J is TRBJ1-1 and V is TRBV12-3 or TRBV12-4; tentative D call: TRBD1 (6 bases). Trimming stripped 5 bases from V and 1 base from J, with 14 bases between. This CDR3 spans 15 amino acids. The CDR3 DNA is TGTGCCAGCAGTCCCGGACAGAGGGAGAACACTGAAGCTTTCTTT. This codes for CASSPGQRENTEAFF.

This clonotype was recorded a few times. The chain joins TRBV20-1 to TRBJ1-2, with D uncertain. CDR3 length: 11 residues. The germline CDR1 and CDR2 sequences are DFQATT and SNEGSKA (reference sequence). V was trimmed by 2 bases and J by 11 bases, leaving 12 bases between them. In DNA, the CDR3 is TGCAGTGCTAGATCACGGTCACAGTACACCTTC. It encodes CSARSRSQYTF.

This sequence joins TRBV10-3 and TRBJ1-2; the D is unclear. Germline loops: CDR1 ENHRY, CDR2 SYGVKD. The CDR3 length is 14 residues. The V and J ends lost 9 bases and 7 bases respectively, with 21 bases between them. The CDR3 DNA reads TGTGCCATTCGGGAGGAATATGATAGCATTGGCTACACCTTC. Encoded protein: CAIREEYDSIGYTF.

The V and J genes are TRBV2 and TRBJ2-1; D uncertain. With 4 bases removed from V and 0 bases from J, the gap between germline ends came to 10 bases. Germline values: CDR1 SNHLY, CDR2 FYNNEI. The CDR3 loop spans 15 amino acids. The CDR3 DNA follows: TGTGCCAGCAGTGGGTCGTGGAGCTCCTACAATGAGCAGTTCTTC. Encoded protein: CASSGSWSSYNEQFF.

V is TRBV29-1 and J is TRBJ1-2; no clear D gene. The CDR3 totals 14 residues. Germline V gene lookup returns CDR1 SQVTM and CDR2 ANQGSEA. The V gene lost 4 bases and the J gene lost 4 bases, with 16 bases spanning the gap. CDR3 sequence: CSVVSPRPGYGYTF. The CDR3 coding sequence is TGCAGCGTTGTTTCGCCCAGGCCGGGCTATGGCTACACCTTC. Combining the CDR3 with reference TRBV29-1 and TRBJ1-2 gives the whole variable domain SAVISQKPSRDICQRGTSLTIQCQVDSQVTMMFWYRQQPGQSLTLIATANQGSEATYESGFVIDKFPISRPNLTFSTLTVSNMSPEDSSIYLCSVVSPRPGYGYTFGSGTRLTVV.

The rearrangement joins TRBV4-1 to TRBJ1-5; D call uncertain. Germline lookup yields CDR1 MGHRA and CDR2 YSYEKL. V was pared by 0 bases and J by 4 bases, with 10 bases between. This CDR3 contains 15 residues. CDR3 bases: TGCGCCAGCAGCCAAGATGAGACGGCAAATCAGCCCCAGCATTTT. This translates into CASSQDETANQPQHF.

This clonotype has at least ten counts. The chain links TRBV9 to TRBJ1-3, with D hard to call. Germline CDR1 reads SGDLS; CDR2 reads YYNGEE. Trimming removed 0 bases from V and 0 bases from J, with 4 bases in between. This CDR3 has 14 amino acids. The CDR3 here is CASSVGSSGNTIYF. DNA for the CDR3: TGTGCCAGCAGCGTAGGAAGCTCTGGAAACACCATATATTTT.

In this sample, this clonotype turned up many times. The V and J genes are TRBV27 and TRBJ2-3, with TRBD2 matching over 13 bases. J was trimmed by 11 bases and V by 6 bases; bases with no gene match: 2. The germline gives CDR1 MNHEY, CDR2 SMNVEV (reference sequence). The CDR3 runs 12 residues. The CDR3 here is CASSRTSGGQYF. For the CDR3, the DNA is TGTGCCAGCAGCCGGACTAGCGGGGGGCAGTATTTT.

V gene TRBV4-3 combines with J gene TRBJ1-1; no firm D call. CDR1 is LGHNA, CDR2 YSLEER, per germline. The CDR3 runs to 15 residues. With 3 bases removed from V and 0 bases from J, the gap between germline ends came to 11 bases. CDR3 loop: CASSHRSSMNTEAFF. As DNA, the CDR3 is TGCGCCAGCAGCCATAGGTCCTCAATGAACACTGAAGCTTTCTTT.